This T cell receptor beta chain was identified in a study of OX40 agonist ivuxolimab in advanced cancers. Study-level points and caveats: At 0.1 to 3.0 mg/kg and by week 6, CD4+ and CD8+ T cells in the blood had expanded clonally.

Clones were sequenced by immunoSEQ multiplex PCR, and TCRdb holds only the in-frame ones, with some missing. The repertoire holds over 60,000 clones, with over 75% as singletons. A note on this clone: Its target is not known.

From germline, CDR1 is SGHDN and CDR2 FVKESK. The CDR3 runs to 15 residues. The V gene lost 4 bases and the J gene lost 2 bases, with 15 bases spanning the gap. The sequenced sample was CD4+ or CD8+ T cells sorted from blood, obtained in a trial of the OX40 agonist ivuxolimab. The clonotype originates from an adult with an advanced solid tumor such as melanoma, head and neck, liver or kidney cancer. The chain is built from TRBV14 and TRBJ2-7; D perhaps matches TRBD1 (6 bases). The CDR3 sequence is CASSPSWDKPYEQYF. Here the CDR3 DNA reads TGTGCCAGCAGCCCTAGCTGGGACAAGCCCTACGAGCAGTACTTC.